This T cell receptor beta chain came from a study of beta chain features in type 1 diabetes. Study-level results: For patients, the naive, central memory and Treg TCRB repertoires appeared more alike than for healthy donors.

Germline values: CDR1 MDHEN, CDR2 SYDVKM. Germline trimming cut 4 bases from V and 7 bases from J; bases unmatched to any gene: 12. The CDR3 length is 15 residues. TCRB transcripts that were expressed got sequenced, as all of the isolated RNA had been reverse transcribed. Repertoires were generated with immunoSEQ multiplex PCR, while TCRdb's copy carries only in-frame clones and drops some. Here the sample spans under 20,000 clones, around 50% being singletons. This clone was seen more than once but under ten times. The antigen remains unidentified. By way of CD45RO/CCR7/CD25/CD127/CD95/CD27, the CD4+ regulatory, stem cell-like memory, central memory and naive cells were sorted.

The origin of this receptor is a man aged 18 to 35 in good health. The sample was stem cell memory CD4+ T cells from blood. The gene calls are TRBV28 and TRBJ2-7; 8 nucleotides agree with TRBD2. CDR3 coding DNA: TGTGCCAGCAGTTCCCTCCGGGAGGGGATTTGGGAGCAGTACTTC. Translating gives CASSSLREGIWEQYF.